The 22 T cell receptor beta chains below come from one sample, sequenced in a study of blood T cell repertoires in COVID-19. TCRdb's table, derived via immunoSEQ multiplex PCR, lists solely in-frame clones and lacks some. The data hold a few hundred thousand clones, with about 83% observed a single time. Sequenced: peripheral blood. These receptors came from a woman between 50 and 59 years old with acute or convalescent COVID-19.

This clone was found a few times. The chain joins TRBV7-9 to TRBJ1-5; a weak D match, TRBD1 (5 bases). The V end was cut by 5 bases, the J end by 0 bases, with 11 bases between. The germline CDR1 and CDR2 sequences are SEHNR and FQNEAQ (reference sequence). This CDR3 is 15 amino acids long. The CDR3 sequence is CASSHDSYSNQPQHF. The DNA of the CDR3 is TGTGCCAGCAGCCACGACAGTTATAGCAATCAGCCCCAGCATTTT.

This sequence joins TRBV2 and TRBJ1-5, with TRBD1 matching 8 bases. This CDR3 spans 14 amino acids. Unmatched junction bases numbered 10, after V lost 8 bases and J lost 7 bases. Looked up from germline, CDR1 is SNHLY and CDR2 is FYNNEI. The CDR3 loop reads CASGRQGSRQPQHF. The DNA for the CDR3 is TGTGCCAGCGGAAGACAGGGGTCTCGGCAGCCCCAGCATTTT.

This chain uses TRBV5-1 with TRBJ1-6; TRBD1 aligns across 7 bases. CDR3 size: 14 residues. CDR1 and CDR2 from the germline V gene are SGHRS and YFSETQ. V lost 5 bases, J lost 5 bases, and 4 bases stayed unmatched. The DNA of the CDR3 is TGCGCCAGCAGAGGGACAGCTAATAATTCACCCCTCCACTTT. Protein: CASRGTANNSPLHF. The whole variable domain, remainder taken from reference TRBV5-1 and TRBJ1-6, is KAGVTQTPRYLIKTRGQQVTLSCSPISGHRSVSWYQQTPGQGLQFLFEYFSETQRNKGNFPGRFSGRQFSNSRSEMNVSTLELGDSALYLCASRGTANNSPLHFGNGTRLTVT.

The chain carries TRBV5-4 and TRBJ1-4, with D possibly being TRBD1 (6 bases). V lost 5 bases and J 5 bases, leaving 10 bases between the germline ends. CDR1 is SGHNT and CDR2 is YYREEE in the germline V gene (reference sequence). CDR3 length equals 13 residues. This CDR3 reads CASRPGQNEKLFF. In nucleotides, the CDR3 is TGTGCCAGCAGACCGGGACAAAATGAAAAACTGTTTTTT.

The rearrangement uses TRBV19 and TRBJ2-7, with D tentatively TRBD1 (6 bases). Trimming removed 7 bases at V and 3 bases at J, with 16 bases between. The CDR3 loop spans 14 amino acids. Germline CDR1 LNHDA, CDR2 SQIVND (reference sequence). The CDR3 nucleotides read TGTGCCAGTACGAGGTCAGGGACATACTACGAGCAGTACTTC. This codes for CASTRSGTYYEQYF.

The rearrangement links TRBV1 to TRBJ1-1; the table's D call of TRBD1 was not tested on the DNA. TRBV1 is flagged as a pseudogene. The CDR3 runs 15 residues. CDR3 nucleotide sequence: TGCACCAGCAGCCCTCTAACAGGGGGCAACCCTGAAGCTTTCTTT. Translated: CTSSPLTGGNPEAFF.

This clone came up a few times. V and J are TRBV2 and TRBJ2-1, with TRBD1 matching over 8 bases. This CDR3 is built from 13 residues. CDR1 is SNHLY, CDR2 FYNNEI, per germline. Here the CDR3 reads CVLGDRSANEQFF. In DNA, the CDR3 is TGTGTACTGGGGGACAGGTCGGCTAATGAGCAGTTCTTC.

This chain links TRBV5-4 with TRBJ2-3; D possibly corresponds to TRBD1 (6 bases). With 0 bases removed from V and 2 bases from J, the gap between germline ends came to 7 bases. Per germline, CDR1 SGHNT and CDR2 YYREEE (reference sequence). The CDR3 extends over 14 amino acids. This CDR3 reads CASSLGGPTDTQYF. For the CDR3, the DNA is TGTGCCAGCAGCTTGGGGGGGCCCACAGATACGCAGTATTTT.

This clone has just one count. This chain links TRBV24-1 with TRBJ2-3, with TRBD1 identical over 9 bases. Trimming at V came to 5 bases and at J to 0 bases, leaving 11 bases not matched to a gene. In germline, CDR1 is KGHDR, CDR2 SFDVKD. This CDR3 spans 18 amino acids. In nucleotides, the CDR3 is TGTGCCACCAGTGGTCCTCCCGGGACAGGGTCTAGCACAGATACGCAGTATTTT. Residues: CATSGPPGTGSSTDTQYF.

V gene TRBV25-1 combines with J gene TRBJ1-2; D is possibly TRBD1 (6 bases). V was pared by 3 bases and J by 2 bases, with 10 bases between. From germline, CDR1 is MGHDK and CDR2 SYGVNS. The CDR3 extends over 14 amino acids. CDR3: CASSDETGNYGYTF. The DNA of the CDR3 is TGTGCCAGCAGTGACGAGACAGGAAACTATGGCTACACCTTC.

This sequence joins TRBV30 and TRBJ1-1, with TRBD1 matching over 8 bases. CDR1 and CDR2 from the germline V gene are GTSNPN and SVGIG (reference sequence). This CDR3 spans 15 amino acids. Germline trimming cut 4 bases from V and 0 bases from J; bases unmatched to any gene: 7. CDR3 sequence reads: CAWNGQGFMNTEAFF. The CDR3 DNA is TGTGCCTGGAATGGACAGGGATTTATGAACACTGAAGCTTTCTTT.

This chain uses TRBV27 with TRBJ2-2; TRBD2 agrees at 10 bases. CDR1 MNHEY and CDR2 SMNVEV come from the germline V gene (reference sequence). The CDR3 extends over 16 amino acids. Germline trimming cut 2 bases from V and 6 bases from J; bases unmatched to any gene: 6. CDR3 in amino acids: CASSLLAGVDSGELFF. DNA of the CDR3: TGTGCCAGCAGTTTACTAGCGGGAGTGGACTCCGGGGAGCTGTTTTTT.

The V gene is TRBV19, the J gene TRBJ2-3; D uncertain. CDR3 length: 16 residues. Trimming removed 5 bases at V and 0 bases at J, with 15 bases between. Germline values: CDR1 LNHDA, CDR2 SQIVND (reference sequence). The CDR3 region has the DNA TGTGCCAGTAGTCGCCCCAGCGACCCTAGCACAGATACGCAGTATTTT. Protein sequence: CASSRPSDPSTDTQYF.

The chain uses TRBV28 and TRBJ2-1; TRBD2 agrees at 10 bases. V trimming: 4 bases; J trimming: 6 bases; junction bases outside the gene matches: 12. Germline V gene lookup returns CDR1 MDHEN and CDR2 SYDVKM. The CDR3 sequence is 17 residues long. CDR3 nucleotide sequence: TGTGCCAGCAGTTCTAGCGGGAGTGCCCGCAACCTCAATGAGCAGTTCTTC. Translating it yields CASSSSGSARNLNEQFF. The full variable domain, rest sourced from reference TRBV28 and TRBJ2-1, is DVKVTQSSRYLVKRTGEKVFLECVQDMDHENMFWYRQDPGLGLRLIYFSYDVKMKEKGDIPEGYSVSREKKERFSLILESASTNQTSMYLCASSSSGSARNLNEQFFGPGTRLTVL.

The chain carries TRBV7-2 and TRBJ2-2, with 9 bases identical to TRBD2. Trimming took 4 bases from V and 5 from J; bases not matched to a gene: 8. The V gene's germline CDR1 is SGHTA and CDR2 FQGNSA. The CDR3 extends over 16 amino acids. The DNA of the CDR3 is TGTGCCAGCAGCTCCATAGCGGGAGTACGGACCGGGGAGCTGTTTTTT. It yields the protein CASSSIAGVRTGELFF.

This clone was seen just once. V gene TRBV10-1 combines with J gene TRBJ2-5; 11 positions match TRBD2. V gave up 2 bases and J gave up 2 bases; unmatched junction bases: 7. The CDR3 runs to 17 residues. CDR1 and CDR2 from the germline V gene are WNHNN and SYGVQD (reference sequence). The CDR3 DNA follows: TGCGCCAGCAGTGAGCCCGGGACTAGCGGCGGACAAGAGACCCAGTACTTC. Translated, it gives CASSEPGTSGGQETQYF.

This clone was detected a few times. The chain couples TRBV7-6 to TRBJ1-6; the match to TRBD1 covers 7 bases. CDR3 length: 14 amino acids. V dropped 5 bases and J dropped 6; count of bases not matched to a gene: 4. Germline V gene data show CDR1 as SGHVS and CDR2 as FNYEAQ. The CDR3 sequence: CASSPGQVNSPLHF. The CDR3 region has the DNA TGTGCCAGCAGCCCCGGACAGGTTAATTCACCCCTCCACTTT. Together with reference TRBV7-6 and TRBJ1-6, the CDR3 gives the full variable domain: GAGVSQSPRYKVTKRGQDVALRCDPISGHVSLYWYRQALGQGPEFLTYFNYEAQQDKSGLPNDRFSAERPEGSISTLTIQRTEQRDSAMYRCASSPGQVNSPLHFGNGTRLTVT.

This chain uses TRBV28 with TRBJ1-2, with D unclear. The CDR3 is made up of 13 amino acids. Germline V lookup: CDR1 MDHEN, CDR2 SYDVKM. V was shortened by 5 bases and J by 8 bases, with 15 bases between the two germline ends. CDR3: CASSVPVPGGYTF. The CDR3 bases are TGTGCCAGCAGTGTGCCGGTACCAGGCGGCTACACCTTC.

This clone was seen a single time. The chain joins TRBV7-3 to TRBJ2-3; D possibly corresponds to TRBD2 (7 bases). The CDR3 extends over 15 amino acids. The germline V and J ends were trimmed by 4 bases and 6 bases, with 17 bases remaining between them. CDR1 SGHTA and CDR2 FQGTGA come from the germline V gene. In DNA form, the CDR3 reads TGTGCCAGCAGCTCACAAACAGGGAGGGGGGATACGCAGTATTTT. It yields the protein CASSSQTGRGDTQYF.

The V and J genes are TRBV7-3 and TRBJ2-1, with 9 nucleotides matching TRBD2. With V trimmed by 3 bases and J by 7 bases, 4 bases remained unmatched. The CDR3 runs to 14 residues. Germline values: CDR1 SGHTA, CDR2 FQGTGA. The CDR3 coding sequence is TGTGCCAGCAGCTTTGCGGGAGGGAGAAATGAGCAGTTCTTC. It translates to CASSFAGGRNEQFF.

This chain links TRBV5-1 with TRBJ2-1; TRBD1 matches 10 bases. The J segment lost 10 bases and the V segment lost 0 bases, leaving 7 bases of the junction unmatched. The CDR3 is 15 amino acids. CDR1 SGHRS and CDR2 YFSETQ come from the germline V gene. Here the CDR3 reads CASSLGGTGDLEQFF. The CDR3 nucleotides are TGCGCCAGCAGCTTGGGCGGGACAGGGGATCTGGAGCAGTTCTTC.

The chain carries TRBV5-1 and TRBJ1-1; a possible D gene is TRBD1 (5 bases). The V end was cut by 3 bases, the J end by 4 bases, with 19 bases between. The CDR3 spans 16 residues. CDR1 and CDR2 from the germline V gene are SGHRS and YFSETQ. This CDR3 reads CASSSGTWLRFTEAFF. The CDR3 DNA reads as TGCGCCAGCAGCTCCGGGACTTGGCTAAGGTTCACTGAAGCTTTCTTT.